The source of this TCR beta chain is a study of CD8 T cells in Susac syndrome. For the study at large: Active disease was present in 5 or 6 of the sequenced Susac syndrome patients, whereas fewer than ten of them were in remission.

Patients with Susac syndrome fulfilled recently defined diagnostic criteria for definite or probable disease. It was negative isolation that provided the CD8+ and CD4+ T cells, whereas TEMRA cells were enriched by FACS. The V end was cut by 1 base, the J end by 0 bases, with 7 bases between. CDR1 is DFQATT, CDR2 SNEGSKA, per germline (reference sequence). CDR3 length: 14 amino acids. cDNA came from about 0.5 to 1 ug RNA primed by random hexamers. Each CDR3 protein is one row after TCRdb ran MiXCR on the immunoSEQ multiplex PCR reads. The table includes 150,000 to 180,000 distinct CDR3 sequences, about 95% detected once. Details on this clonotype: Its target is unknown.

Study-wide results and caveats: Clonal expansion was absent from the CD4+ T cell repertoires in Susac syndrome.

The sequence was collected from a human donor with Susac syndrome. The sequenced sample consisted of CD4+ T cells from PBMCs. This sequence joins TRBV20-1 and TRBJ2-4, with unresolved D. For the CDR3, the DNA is TGCAGTGCTAGAGGTACCCTAGCCAAAAACATTCAGTACTTC. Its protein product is CSARGTLAKNIQYF.